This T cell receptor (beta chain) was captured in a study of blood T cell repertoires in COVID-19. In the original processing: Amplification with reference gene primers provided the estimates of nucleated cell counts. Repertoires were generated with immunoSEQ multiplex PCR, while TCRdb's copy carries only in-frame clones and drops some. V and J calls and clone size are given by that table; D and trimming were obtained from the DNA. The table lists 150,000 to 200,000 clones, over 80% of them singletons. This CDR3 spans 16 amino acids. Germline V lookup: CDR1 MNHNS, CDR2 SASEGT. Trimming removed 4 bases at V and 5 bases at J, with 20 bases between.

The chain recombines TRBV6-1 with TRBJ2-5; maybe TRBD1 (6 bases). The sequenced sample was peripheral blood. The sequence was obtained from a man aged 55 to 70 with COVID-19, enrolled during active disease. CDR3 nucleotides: TGTGCCAGCAGTGGATGGGGGCAGCGTCACCTGGAGACCCAGTACTTC. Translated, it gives CASSGWGQRHLETQYF.